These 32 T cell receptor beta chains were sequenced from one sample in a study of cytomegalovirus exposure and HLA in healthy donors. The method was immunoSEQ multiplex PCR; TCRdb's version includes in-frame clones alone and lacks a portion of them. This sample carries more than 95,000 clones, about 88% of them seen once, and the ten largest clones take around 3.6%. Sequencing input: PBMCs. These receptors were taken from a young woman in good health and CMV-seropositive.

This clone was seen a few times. CDR3 residues: CASTDTTGLNQPQHF. The CDR3, as DNA: TGTGCCAGCACCGATACGACAGGGCTAAATCAGCCCCAGCATTTT. This rearrangement joins TRBV6-5 to TRBJ1-5, with TRBD1 matching over 7 bases. V lost 7 bases and J lost 4; bases outside the gene matches: 10. The germline CDR1 and CDR2 sequences are MNHEY and SVGAGI. The CDR3 extends over 15 amino acids.

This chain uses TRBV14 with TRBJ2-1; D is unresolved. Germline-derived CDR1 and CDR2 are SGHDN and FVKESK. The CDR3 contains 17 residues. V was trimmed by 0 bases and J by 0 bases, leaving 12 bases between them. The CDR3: CASSQDFVASSYNEQFF. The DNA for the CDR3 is TGTGCCAGCAGCCAAGATTTCGTGGCAAGCTCCTACAATGAGCAGTTCTTC.

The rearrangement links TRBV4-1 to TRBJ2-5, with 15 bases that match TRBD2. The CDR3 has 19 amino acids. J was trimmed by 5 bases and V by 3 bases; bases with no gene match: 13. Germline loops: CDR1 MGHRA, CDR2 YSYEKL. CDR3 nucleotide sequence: TGCGCCAGCAGCCATCCCGGACTAGCGGGAGGGCCGGGAAGGGAGACCCAGTACTTC. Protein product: CASSHPGLAGGPGRETQYF.

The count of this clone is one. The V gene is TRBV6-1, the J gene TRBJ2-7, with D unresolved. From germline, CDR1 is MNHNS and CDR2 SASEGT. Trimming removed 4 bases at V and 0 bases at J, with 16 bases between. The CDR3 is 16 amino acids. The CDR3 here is CASSGVRGSSSYEQYF. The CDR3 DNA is TGTGCCAGCAGTGGGGTGAGAGGCAGCAGCTCCTACGAGCAGTACTTC.

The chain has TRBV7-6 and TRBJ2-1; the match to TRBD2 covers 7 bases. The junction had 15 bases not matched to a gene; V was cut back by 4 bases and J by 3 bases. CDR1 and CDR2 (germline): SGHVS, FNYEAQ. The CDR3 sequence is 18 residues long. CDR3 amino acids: CASSSWRAQREIYNEQFF. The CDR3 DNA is TGTGCCAGCAGCTCCTGGCGTGCACAGCGGGAAATCTACAATGAGCAGTTCTTC.

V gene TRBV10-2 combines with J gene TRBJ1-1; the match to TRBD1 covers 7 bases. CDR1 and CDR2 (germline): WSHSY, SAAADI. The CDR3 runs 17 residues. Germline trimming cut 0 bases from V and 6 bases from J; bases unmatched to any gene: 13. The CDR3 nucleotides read TGCGCCAGCAGTGAGTCGTTAGGAGGGGGCATGGGAGCTGAAGCTTTCTTT. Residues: CASSESLGGGMGAEAFF.

The DNA of the CDR3 is TGTGCCAGCACTAATGCAGATACGCAGTATTTT. Its translation: CASTNADTQYF. The chain links TRBV9 to TRBJ2-3; D is undetermined. This CDR3 comprises 11 residues. Trimming shortened V by 6 bases and J by 4 bases, and 6 bases separated the two germline ends. Germline V gene data show CDR1 as SGDLS and CDR2 as YYNGEE. The variable domain in full, with the rest retrieved from reference TRBV9 and TRBJ2-3, is DSGVTQTPKHLITATGQRVTLRCSPRSGDLSVYWYQQSLDQGLQFLIQYYNGEERAKGNILERFSAQQFPDLHSELNLSSLELGDSALYFCASTNADTQYFGPGTRLTVL.

The DNA for the CDR3 is TGCAGTGCCGTAGCGGTAGAGACCCAGTACTTC. Translating gives CSAVAVETQYF. The chain employs TRBV20-1 and TRBJ2-5; the D gene is possibly TRBD2 (6 bases). The CDR3 runs 11 residues. V was pared by 6 bases and J by 4 bases, with 9 bases between. Germline V gene lookup returns CDR1 DFQATT and CDR2 SNEGSKA (reference sequence).

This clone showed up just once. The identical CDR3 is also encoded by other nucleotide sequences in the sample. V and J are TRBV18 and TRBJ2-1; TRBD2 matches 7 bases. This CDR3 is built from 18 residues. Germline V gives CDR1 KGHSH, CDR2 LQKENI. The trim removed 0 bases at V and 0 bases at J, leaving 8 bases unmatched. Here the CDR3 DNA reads TGTGCCAGCTCACCACCGATGGCTAGCGGATACTCCTACAATGAGCAGTTCTTC. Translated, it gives CASSPPMASGYSYNEQFF.

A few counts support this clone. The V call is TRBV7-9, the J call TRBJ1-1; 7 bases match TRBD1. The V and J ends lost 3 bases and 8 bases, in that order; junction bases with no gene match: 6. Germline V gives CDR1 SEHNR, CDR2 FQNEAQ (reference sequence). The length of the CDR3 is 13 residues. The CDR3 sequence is CASSFDRATEAFF. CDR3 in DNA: TGTGCCAGCAGCTTTGACAGGGCCACGGAAGCTTTCTTT.

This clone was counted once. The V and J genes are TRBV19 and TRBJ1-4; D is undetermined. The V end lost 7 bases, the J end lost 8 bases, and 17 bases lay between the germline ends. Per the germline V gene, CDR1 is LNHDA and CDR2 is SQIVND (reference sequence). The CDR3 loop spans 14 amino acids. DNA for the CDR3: TGTGCCAGTACTAAAGACAAGTTACGGGAAAAACTGTTTTTT. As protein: CASTKDKLREKLFF.

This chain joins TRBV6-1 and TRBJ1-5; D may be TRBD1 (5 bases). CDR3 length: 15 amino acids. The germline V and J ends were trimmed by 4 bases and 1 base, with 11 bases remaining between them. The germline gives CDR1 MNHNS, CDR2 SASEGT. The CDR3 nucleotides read TGTGCCAGCAGTGGTGACAGTGCGAGCAATCAGCCCCAGCATTTT. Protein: CASSGDSASNQPQHF.

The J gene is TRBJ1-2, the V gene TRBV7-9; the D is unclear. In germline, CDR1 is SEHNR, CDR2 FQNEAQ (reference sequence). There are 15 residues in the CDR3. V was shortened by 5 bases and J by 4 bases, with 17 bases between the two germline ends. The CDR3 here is CASSLSQYDSYGYTF. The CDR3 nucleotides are TGTGCCAGCAGCCTTTCCCAGTACGACTCCTATGGCTACACCTTC.

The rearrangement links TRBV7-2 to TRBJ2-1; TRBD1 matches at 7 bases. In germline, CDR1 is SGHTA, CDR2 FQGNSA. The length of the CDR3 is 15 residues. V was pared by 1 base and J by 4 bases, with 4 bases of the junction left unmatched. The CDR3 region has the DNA TGTGCCAGCAGCTTAGACAGGGGAGAGTACAATGAGCAGTTCTTC. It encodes CASSLDRGEYNEQFF.

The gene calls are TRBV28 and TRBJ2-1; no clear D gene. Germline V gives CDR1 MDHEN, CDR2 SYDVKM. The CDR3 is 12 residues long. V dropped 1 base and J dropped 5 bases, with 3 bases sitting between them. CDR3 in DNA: TGTGCCAGCAGTTTATTCAACAATGAGCAGTTCTTC. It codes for CASSLFNNEQFF. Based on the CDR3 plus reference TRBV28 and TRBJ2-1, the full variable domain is DVKVTQSSRYLVKRTGEKVFLECVQDMDHENMFWYRQDPGLGLRLIYFSYDVKMKEKGDIPEGYSVSREKKERFSLILESASTNQTSMYLCASSLFNNEQFFGPGTRLTVL.

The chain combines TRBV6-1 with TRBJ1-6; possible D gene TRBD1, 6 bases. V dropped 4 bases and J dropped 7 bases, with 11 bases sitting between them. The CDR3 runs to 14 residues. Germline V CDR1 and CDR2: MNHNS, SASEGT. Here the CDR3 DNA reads TGTGCCAGCAGTGCCAGGGGAAGGAATTCACCCCTCCACTTT. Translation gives CASSARGRNSPLHF.

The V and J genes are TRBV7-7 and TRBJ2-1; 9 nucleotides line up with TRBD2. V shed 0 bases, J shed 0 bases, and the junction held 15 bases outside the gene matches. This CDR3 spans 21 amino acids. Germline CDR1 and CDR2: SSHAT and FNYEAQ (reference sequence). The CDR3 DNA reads TGTGCCAGCAGCTTAGCCTTGACTAGCGGTTATCGATCGAGCTCCTACAATGAGCAGTTCTTC. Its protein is CASSLALTSGYRSSSYNEQFF.

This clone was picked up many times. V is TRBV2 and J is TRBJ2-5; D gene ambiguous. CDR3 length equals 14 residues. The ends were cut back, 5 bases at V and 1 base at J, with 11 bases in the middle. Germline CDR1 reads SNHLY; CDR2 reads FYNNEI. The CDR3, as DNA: TGTGCCAGCAGTTCAACTTCAGGCCAAGAGACCCAGTACTTC. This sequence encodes CASSSTSGQETQYF. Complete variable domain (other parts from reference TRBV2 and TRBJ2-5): EPEVTQTPSHQVTQMGQEVILRCVPISNHLYFYWYRQILGQKVEFLVSFYNNEISEKSEIFDDQFSVERPDGSNFTLKIRSTKLEDSAMYFCASSSTSGQETQYFGPGTRLLVL.

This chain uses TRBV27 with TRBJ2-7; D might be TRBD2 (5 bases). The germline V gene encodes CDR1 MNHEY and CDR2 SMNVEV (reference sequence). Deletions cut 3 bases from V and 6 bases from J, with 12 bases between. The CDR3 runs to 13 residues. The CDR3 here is CASSFAEGSEQYF. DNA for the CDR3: TGTGCCAGCAGTTTTGCCGAGGGAAGCGAGCAGTACTTC.

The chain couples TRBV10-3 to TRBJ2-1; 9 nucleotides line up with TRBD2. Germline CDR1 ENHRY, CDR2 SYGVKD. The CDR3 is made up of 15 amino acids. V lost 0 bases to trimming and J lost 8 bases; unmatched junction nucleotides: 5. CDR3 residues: CAISESSVAGDEQFF. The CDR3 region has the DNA TGTGCCATCAGTGAGTCTTCGGTAGCGGGGGATGAGCAGTTCTTC.

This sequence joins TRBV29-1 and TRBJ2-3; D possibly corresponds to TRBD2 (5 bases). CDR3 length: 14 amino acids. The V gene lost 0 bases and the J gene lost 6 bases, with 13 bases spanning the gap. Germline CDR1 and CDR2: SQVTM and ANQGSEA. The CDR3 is CSVEEFSGTDTQYF. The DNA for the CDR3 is TGCAGCGTTGAAGAGTTTTCGGGAACCGATACGCAGTATTTT.

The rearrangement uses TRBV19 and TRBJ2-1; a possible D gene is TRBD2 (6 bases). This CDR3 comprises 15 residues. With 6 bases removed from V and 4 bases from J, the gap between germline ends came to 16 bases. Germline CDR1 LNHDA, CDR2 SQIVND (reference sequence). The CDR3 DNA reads TGTGCCAGTAGGCCGACTAGAGTAGGTTACAATGAGCAGTTCTTC. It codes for CASRPTRVGYNEQFF.

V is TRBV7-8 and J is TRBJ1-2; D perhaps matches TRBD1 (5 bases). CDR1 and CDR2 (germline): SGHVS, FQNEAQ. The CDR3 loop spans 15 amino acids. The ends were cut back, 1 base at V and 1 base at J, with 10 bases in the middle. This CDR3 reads CASSLGGTINYGYTF. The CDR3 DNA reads TGTGCCAGCAGCTTAGGGGGCACAATTAACTATGGCTACACCTTC.

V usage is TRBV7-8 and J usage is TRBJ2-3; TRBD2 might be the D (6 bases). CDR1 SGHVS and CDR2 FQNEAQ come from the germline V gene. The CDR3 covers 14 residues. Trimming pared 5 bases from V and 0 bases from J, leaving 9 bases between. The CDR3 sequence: CASSTGDSTDTQYF. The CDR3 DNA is TGTGCCAGCAGCACGGGGGACAGCACAGATACGCAGTATTTT. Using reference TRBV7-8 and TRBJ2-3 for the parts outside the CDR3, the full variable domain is GAGVSQSPRYKVAKRGQDVALRCDPISGHVSLFWYQQALGQGPEFLTYFQNEAQLDKSGLPSDRFFAERPEGSVSTLKIQRTQQEDSAVYLCASSTGDSTDTQYFGPGTRLTVL.

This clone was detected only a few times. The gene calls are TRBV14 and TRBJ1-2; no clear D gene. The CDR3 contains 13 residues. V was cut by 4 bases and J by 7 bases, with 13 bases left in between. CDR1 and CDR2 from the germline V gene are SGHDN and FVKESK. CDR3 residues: CASSPGLDFGYTF. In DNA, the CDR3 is TGTGCCAGCAGCCCGGGATTGGATTTTGGCTACACCTTC.

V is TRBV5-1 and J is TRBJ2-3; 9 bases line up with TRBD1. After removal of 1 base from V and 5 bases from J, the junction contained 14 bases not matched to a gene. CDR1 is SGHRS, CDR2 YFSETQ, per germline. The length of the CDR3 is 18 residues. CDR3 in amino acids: CASSLRRAWTGDVDTQYF. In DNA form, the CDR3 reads TGCGCCAGCAGCTTGAGACGAGCCTGGACAGGGGATGTAGATACGCAGTATTTT. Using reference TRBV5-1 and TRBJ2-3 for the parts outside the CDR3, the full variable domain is KAGVTQTPRYLIKTRGQQVTLSCSPISGHRSVSWYQQTPGQGLQFLFEYFSETQRNKGNFPGRFSGRQFSNSRSEMNVSTLELGDSALYLCASSLRRAWTGDVDTQYFGPGTRLTVL.

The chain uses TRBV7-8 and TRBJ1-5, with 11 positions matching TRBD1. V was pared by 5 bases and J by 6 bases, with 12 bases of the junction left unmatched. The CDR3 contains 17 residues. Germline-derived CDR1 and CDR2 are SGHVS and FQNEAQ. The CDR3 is CASSLGTGGLTGQPQHF. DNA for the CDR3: TGTGCCAGCAGCCTAGGGACAGGGGGTCTTACTGGTCAGCCCCAGCATTTT.

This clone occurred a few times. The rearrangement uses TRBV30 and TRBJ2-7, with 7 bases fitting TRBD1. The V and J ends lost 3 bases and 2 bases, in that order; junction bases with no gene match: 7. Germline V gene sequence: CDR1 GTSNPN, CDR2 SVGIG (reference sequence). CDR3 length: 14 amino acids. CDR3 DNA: TGTGCCTGGAGGGACAGACAGGGAGCCTACGAGCAGTACTTC. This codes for CAWRDRQGAYEQYF.

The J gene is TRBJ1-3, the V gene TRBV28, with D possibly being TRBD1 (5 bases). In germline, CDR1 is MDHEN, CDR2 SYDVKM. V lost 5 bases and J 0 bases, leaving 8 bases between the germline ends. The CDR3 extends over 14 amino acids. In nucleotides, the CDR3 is TGTGCCAGCAGTCCTGACAGCTCTGGAAACACCATATATTTT. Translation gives CASSPDSSGNTIYF. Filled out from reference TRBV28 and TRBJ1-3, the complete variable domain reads DVKVTQSSRYLVKRTGEKVFLECVQDMDHENMFWYRQDPGLGLRLIYFSYDVKMKEKGDIPEGYSVSREKKERFSLILESASTNQTSMYLCASSPDSSGNTIYFGEGSWLTVV.

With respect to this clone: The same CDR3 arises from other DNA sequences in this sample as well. This CDR3 reads CASSLSATNEKLFF. CDR3 DNA sequence: TGTGCCAGCAGCTTGAGTGCAACTAATGAAAAACTGTTTTTT. The chain uses TRBV7-9 and TRBJ1-4; no clear D. The V gene lost 3 bases and the J gene lost 0 bases, with 5 bases spanning the gap. This CDR3 comprises 14 residues. Germline CDR1 SEHNR, CDR2 FQNEAQ (reference sequence).

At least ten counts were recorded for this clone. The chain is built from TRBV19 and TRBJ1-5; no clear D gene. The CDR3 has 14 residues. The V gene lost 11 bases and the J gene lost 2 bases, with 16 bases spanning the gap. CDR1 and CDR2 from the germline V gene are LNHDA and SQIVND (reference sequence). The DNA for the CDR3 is TGTGCCTCAAAGACGGCGAGGGGCAATCAGCCCCAGCATTTT. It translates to CASKTARGNQPQHF.

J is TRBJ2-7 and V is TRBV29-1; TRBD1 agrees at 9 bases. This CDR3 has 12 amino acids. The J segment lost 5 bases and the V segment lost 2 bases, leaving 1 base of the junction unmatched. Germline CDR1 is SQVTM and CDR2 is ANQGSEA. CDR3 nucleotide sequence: TGCAGCGTTGAAACAGGGGGCCACGAGCAGTACTTC. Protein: CSVETGGHEQYF.